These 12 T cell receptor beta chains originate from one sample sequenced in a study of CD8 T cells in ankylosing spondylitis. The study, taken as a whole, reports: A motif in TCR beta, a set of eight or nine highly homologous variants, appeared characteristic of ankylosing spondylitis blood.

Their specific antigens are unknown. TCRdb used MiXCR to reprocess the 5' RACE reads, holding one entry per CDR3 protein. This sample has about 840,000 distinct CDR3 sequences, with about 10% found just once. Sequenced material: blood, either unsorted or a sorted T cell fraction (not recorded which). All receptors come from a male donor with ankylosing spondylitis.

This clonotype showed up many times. CDR3 region: CATSPDGYQPQHF. CDR3 DNA: TGTGCCACCAGCCCGGACGGGTATCAGCCCCAGCATTTT. The chain carries TRBV15 and TRBJ1-5; D gene unclear. V was pared by 5 bases and J by 5 bases, with 10 bases between. Looked up from germline, CDR1 is LNHNV and CDR2 is YYDKDF (reference sequence). The CDR3 contains 13 residues.

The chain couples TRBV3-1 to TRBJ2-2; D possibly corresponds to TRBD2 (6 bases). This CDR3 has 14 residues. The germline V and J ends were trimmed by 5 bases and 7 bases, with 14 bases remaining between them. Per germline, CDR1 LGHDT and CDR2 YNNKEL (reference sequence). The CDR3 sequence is CASSSQSGDGELFF. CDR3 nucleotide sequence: TGTGCCAGCAGCTCTCAGTCGGGGGACGGGGAGCTGTTTTTT.

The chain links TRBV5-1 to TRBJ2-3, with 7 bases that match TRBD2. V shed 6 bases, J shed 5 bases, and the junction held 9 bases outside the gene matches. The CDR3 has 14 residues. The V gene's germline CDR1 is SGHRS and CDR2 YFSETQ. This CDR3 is CASKRGSLGDTQYF. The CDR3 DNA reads TGCGCCAGCAAGCGGGGAAGCTTAGGAGATACGCAGTATTTT.

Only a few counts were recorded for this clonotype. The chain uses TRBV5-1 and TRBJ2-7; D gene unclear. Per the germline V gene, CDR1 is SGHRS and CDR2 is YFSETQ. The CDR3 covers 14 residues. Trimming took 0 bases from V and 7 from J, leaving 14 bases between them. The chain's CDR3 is CASSLATGLGEQYF. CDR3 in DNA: TGCGCCAGCAGCTTGGCTACCGGGTTGGGTGAGCAGTACTTC.

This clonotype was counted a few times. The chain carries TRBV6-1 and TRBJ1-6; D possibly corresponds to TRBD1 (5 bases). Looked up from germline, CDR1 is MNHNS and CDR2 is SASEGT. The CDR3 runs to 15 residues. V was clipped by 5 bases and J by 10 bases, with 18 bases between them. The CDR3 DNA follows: TGTGCCAGCAGTCCCCCGGGACGGGCTGGCTCACCCCTCCACTTT. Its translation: CASSPPGRAGSPLHF.

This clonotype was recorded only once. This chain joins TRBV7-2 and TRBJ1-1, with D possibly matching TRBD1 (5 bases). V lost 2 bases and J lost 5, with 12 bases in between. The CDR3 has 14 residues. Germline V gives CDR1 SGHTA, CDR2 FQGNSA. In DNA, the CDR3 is TGTGCCAGCAGCTTAAGGGCAGGGTTGACTGAAGCTTTCTTT. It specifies CASSLRAGLTEAFF. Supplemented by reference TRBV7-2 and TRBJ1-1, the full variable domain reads GAGVSQSPSNKVTEKGKDVELRCDPISGHTALYWYRQSLGQGLEFLIYFQGNSAPDKSGLPSDRFSAERTGGSVSTLTIQRTQQEDSAVYLCASSLRAGLTEAFFGQGTRLTVV.

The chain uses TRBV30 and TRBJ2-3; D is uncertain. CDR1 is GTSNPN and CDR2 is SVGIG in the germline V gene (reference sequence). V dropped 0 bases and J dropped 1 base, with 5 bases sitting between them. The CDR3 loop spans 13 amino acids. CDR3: CAWSVGGTDTQYF. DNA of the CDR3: TGTGCCTGGAGTGTTGGAGGCACAGATACGCAGTATTTT. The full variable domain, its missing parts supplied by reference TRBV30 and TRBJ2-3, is SQTIHQWPATLVQPVGSPLSLECTVEGTSNPNLYWYRQAAGRGLQLLFYSVGIGQISSEVPQNLSASRPQDRQFILSSKKLLLSDSGFYLCAWSVGGTDTQYFGPGTRLTVL.

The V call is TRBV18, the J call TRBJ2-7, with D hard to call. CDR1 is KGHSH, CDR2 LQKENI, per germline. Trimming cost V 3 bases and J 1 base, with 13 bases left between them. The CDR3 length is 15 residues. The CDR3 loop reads CASSPTRIASYEQYF. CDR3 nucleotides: TGTGCCAGCTCACCTACCAGGATAGCTTCCTACGAGCAGTACTTC.

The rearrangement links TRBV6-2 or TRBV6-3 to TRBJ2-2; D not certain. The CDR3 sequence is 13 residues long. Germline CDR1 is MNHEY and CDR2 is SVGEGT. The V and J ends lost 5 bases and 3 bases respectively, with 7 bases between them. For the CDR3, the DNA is TGTGCCAGCAGTCTATCTTACACCGGGGAGCTGTTTTTT. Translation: CASSLSYTGELFF.

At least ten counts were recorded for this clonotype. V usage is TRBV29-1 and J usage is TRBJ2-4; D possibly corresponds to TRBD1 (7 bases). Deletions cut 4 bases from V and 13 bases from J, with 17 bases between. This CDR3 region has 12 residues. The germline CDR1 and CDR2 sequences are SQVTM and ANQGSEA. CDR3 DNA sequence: TGCAGCGTTGGAGGAGGGGGCTGGGGACAGTACTTC. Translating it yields CSVGGGGWGQYF.

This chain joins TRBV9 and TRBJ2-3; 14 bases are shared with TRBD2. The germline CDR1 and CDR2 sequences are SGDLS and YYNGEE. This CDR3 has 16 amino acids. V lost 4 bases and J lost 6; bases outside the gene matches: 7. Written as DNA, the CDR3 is TGTGCCAGCAGCCCGAAGACTAGCGGGGGGGCGGATACGCAGTATTTT. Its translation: CASSPKTSGGADTQYF.

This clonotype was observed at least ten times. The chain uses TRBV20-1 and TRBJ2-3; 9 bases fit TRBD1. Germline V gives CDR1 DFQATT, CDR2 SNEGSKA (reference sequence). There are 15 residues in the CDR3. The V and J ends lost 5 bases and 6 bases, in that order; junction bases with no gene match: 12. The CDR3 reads CSALGQGKIWDTQYF. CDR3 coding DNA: TGCAGTGCTCTGGGACAGGGCAAGATTTGGGATACGCAGTATTTT.